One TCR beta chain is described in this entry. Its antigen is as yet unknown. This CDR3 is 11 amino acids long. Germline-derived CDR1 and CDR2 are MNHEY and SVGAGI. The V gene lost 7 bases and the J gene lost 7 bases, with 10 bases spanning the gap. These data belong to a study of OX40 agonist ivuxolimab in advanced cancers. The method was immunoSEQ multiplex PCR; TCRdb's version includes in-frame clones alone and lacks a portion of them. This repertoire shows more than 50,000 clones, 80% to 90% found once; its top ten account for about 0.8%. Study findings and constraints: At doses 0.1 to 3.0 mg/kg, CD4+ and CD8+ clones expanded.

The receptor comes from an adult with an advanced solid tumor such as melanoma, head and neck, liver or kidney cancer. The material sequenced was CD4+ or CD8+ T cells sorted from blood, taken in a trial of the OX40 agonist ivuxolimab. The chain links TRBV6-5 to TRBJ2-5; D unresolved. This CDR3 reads CASTLLGTQYF. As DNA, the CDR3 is TGTGCCAGCACTCTACTCGGGACCCAGTACTTC.